One sample yielded the 30 T cell receptor beta chains listed below, sequenced in a study of blood T cell repertoires in COVID-19. Profiling relied on immunoSEQ multiplex PCR, and the TCRdb table lists in-frame clones only, not all of them. The sample contains a few hundred thousand clones, around three quarters of which appear only once. Material: peripheral blood. Every receptor here comes from a woman at least 80 years old with acute or convalescent COVID-19.

The chain uses TRBV2 and TRBJ2-7; maybe TRBD1 (6 bases). V was clipped by 4 bases and J by 2 bases, with 12 bases between them. CDR1 and CDR2 (germline): SNHLY, FYNNEI. CDR3 length equals 14 residues. CDR3 region: CASSVRDTTYEQYF. The CDR3 nucleotides read TGTGCCAGCAGTGTGAGGGACACTACCTACGAGCAGTACTTC.

This clone has a single count. The chain has TRBV15 and TRBJ2-3, with 8 bases fitting TRBD1. The germline gives CDR1 LNHNV, CDR2 YYDKDF (reference sequence). CDR3 size: 16 residues. Trimming took 0 bases from V and 3 from J; bases not matched to a gene: 5. CDR3 DNA: TGTGCCACCAGCAGAGACAGGGGGCGGCCGACAGATACGCAGTATTTT. It specifies CATSRDRGRPTDTQYF.

V and J are TRBV2 and TRBJ1-1; D gene unclear. Germline CDR1 reads SNHLY; CDR2 reads FYNNEI. Trimming took 4 bases from V and 5 from J, leaving 11 bases between them. This CDR3 contains 13 residues. The CDR3 DNA reads TGTGCCAGCAGTGTGGAGGGCCCGACTGAAGCTTTCTTT. It codes for CASSVEGPTEAFF.

This clone was counted many times. For the CDR3, the DNA is TGCGCCAGCAGCCGAGACAGGGTTTTCTACAATGAGCAGTTCTTC. This encodes CASSRDRVFYNEQFF. The genes are TRBV4-1 and TRBJ2-1; 7 nucleotides agree with TRBD1. With V trimmed by 4 bases and J by 3 bases, 6 bases remained unmatched. This CDR3 comprises 15 residues. Germline CDR1 and CDR2: MGHRA and YSYEKL.

The chain recombines TRBV18 with TRBJ2-1; a possible D gene is TRBD2 (6 bases). CDR1 and CDR2 (germline): KGHSH, LQKENI. With 3 bases removed from V and 10 bases from J, the gap between germline ends came to 13 bases. The CDR3 runs to 13 residues. This CDR3 is CASSPAGPREQFF. The DNA of the CDR3 is TGTGCCAGCTCACCGGCGGGGCCTCGGGAGCAGTTCTTC.

The chain combines TRBV2 with TRBJ1-1, with 7 nucleotides matching TRBD1. Germline CDR1 is SNHLY and CDR2 is FYNNEI. The J segment lost 1 base and the V segment lost 7 bases, leaving 6 bases of the junction unmatched. This CDR3 is 14 amino acids long. CDR3 sequence (DNA): TGTGCCAGCACGAGGGGGCAGGGGAACACTGAAGCTTTCTTT. Translated: CASTRGQGNTEAFF. The full variable domain, completed using reference TRBV2 and TRBJ1-1, is EPEVTQTPSHQVTQMGQEVILRCVPISNHLYFYWYRQILGQKVEFLVSFYNNEISEKSEIFDDQFSVERPDGSNFTLKIRSTKLEDSAMYFCASTRGQGNTEAFFGQGTRLTVV.

Notes on this clone: One end of the junction fails to match germline, which may point to a read error. J is TRBJ2-3 and V is TRBV18, with TRBD1 matching over 8 bases. The CDR3 covers 15 residues. In germline, CDR1 is KGHSH, CDR2 LQKENI. Written as DNA, the CDR3 is TGTGCCAGCTCTCCACAGGGACAGGTGGTATATACGCAGTATTTT. The encoded protein is CASSPQGQVVYTQYF. The variable domain in full, completed from reference TRBV18 and TRBJ2-3, reads NAGVMQNPRHLVRRRGQEARLRCSPMKGHSHVYWYRQLPEEGLKFMVYLQKENIIDESGMPKERFSAEFPKEGPSILRIQQVVRGDSAAYFCASSPQGQVVYTQYFGPGTRLTVL.

This clone was detected only a few times. The chain recombines TRBV11-2 with TRBJ1-1, with TRBD1 identical over 8 bases. Trimming removed 6 bases from V and 1 base from J; junction bases left unmatched: 7. CDR1 is SGHAT and CDR2 is FQNNGV in the germline V gene. The CDR3 spans 15 residues. The CDR3 is CASRSLTGENTEAFF. The DNA for the CDR3 is TGTGCCAGCAGATCGCTGACAGGGGAGAACACTGAAGCTTTCTTT.

The rearrangement uses TRBV25-1 and TRBJ1-2; tentatively, D is TRBD1 (6 bases). Germline V gene lookup returns CDR1 MGHDK and CDR2 SYGVNS. V was cut by 6 bases and J by 10 bases, with 21 bases left in between. CDR3 length: 14 amino acids. The CDR3 nucleotides read TGTGCCAGCAGAGACACAGGGCGTACTATGGACTACACCTTC. This gives the protein CASRDTGRTMDYTF.

The chain carries TRBV18 and TRBJ2-7; tentative D call: TRBD1 (6 bases). This CDR3 is 16 amino acids long. CDR1 is KGHSH and CDR2 is LQKENI in the germline V gene. The V and J ends lost 1 base and 6 bases respectively, with 19 bases between them. The CDR3 protein is CASSPREGTSSREQYF. The CDR3 DNA reads TGTGCCAGCTCACCACGTGAAGGGACAAGCTCTCGCGAGCAGTACTTC.

J is TRBJ1-4 and V is TRBV6-5; 7 bases align to TRBD1. Per germline, CDR1 MNHEY and CDR2 SVGAGI. V lost 7 bases, J lost 0 bases, and 5 bases stayed unmatched. This CDR3 is built from 15 residues. CDR3 sequence: CASKRQGATNEKLFF. CDR3 coding DNA: TGTGCCAGCAAAAGACAGGGTGCAACTAATGAAAAACTGTTTTTT.

This clone rates as medium-sized. The chain links TRBV6-6 to TRBJ1-3, with 9 bases identical to TRBD1. J gave up 2 bases and V 5 bases, and 16 bases lay outside the gene matches. This CDR3 is built from 19 residues. Germline V lookup: CDR1 MNHNY, CDR2 SVGAGI (reference sequence). The CDR3 DNA sequence: TGTGCCAGCAGTGGATCGGGACAGGGTCCGAACCATCCTGGAAACACCATATATTTT. Protein product: CASSGSGQGPNHPGNTIYF.

This clone is a singleton in its sample. CDR3 sequence (DNA): TGTGCCAGCAGCTTAATCGGCGGGGGCCTATCCGGGGAGCTGTTTTTT. This translates into CASSLIGGGLSGELFF. The chain uses TRBV7-9 and TRBJ2-2; a possible D gene is TRBD2 (7 bases). CDR3 length: 16 amino acids. The V and J ends lost 2 bases and 6 bases respectively, with 16 bases between them. Germline V gene data show CDR1 as SEHNR and CDR2 as FQNEAQ (reference sequence).

The chain couples TRBV3-1 (or the pseudogene TRBV3-2) to TRBJ2-5; the match to TRBD1 covers 8 bases. With 2 bases clipped from V and 2 bases from J, the junction kept 4 bases outside the gene matches. Germline V gives CDR1 LGHDT, CDR2 YNNKEL (reference sequence). The CDR3 extends over 15 amino acids. The CDR3 protein is CASSQSDREQETQYF. The CDR3 DNA sequence: TGTGCCAGCAGCCAATCGGACAGGGAACAAGAGACCCAGTACTTC.

The chain joins TRBV9 to TRBJ1-1, with a tentative D call TRBD1 (6 bases). Looked up from germline, CDR1 is SGDLS and CDR2 is YYNGEE. CDR3 size: 16 residues. V lost 3 bases and J 5 bases, leaving 20 bases between the germline ends. The CDR3 DNA sequence: TGTGCCAGCAGCGCAATAGGCTGGGAAGGACAGACTGAAGCTTTCTTT. It is translated as CASSAIGWEGQTEAFF. Looking up the rest from reference TRBV9 and TRBJ1-1 gives the full variable domain: DSGVTQTPKHLITATGQRVTLRCSPRSGDLSVYWYQQSLDQGLQFLIQYYNGEERAKGNILERFSAQQFPDLHSELNLSSLELGDSALYFCASSAIGWEGQTEAFFGQGTRLTVV.

The rearrangement uses TRBV2 and TRBJ2-3; 9 positions agree with TRBD1. V was clipped by 10 bases and J by 2 bases; unmatched bases: 7. CDR3 length equals 14 residues. Germline CDR1 SNHLY, CDR2 FYNNEI. This CDR3 is CAIRTGDLTDTQYF. The CDR3 DNA is TGTGCCATTCGGACAGGGGACCTCACAGATACGCAGTATTTT.

This clone turned up a few times. The V call is TRBV7-9, the J call TRBJ2-7; D may be TRBD1 (6 bases). Germline V gives CDR1 SEHNR, CDR2 FQNEAQ (reference sequence). Trimming shortened V by 5 bases and J by 2 bases, and 19 bases separated the two germline ends. The CDR3 contains 16 residues. CDR3 in DNA: TGTGCCAGCAGCATAACGACCACAGGGAATACCTACGAGCAGTACTTC. Protein product: CASSITTTGNTYEQYF.

The rearrangement joins TRBV7-8 to TRBJ1-1; a weak D match, TRBD1 (5 bases). V lost 10 bases to trimming and J lost 4 bases, with 16 bases between them. CDR3 size: 13 residues. CDR1 and CDR2 (germline): SGHVS, FQNEAQ. CDR3 nucleotide sequence: TGTGCCACCCGTCAGGGTGGATTCACTGAAGCTTTCTTT. Protein product: CATRQGGFTEAFF.

The rearrangement links TRBV11-2 to TRBJ1-6; weak D call: TRBD1 (6 bases). The CDR3 runs 15 residues. CDR1 and CDR2 from the germline V gene are SGHAT and FQNNGV. Trimming left V 1 base short and J 5 bases short, with 9 bases between. CDR3 residues: CASSLGTVNNSPLHF. CDR3 bases: TGTGCCAGCAGCTTAGGGACAGTGAATAATTCACCCCTCCACTTT.

The genes are TRBV12-3 or TRBV12-4 and TRBJ1-5; D call uncertain. V lost 6 bases to trimming and J lost 5 bases, with 11 bases between them. CDR3 size: 13 residues. The CDR3 nucleotides read TGTGCCAGCAGCTCTTCTGGAGATCAGCCCCAGCATTTT. Amino acids: CASSSSGDQPQHF.

This chain connects TRBV7-2 to TRBJ1-5; D gene unclear. This CDR3 is 14 amino acids long. Trimming removed 1 base at V and 2 bases at J, with 6 bases between. Germline lookup yields CDR1 SGHTA and CDR2 FQGNSA. CDR3 nucleotide sequence: TGTGCCAGCAGCTTAGTGGAGGGCAATCAGCCCCAGCATTTT. Amino acid sequence: CASSLVEGNQPQHF.

This clone has ten or more counts. This chain uses TRBV3-1 (or the pseudogene TRBV3-2) with TRBJ2-7, with D unclear. This CDR3 is built from 14 residues. Between the trimmed V and J ends, which lost 0 bases and 6 bases, there was a span of 12 bases. Germline CDR1 is LGHDT and CDR2 is YNNKEL (reference sequence). The CDR3 region has the DNA TGTGCCAGCAGCCAAGACGTCTCCACGAGCGAGCAGTACTTC. Translating gives CASSQDVSTSEQYF.

This clone was seen a handful of times. The V and J genes are TRBV10-2 and TRBJ2-3; 12 positions match TRBD2. From germline, CDR1 is WSHSY and CDR2 SAAADI. J was trimmed by 2 bases and V by 3 bases; bases with no gene match: 6. The CDR3 runs 17 residues. DNA of the CDR3: TGCGCCAGCAGTGAACTAGCGGGAGGACACTCCACAGATACGCAGTATTTT. Residues: CASSELAGGHSTDTQYF.

As for this clone: Other DNA sequences in the same sample also yield this CDR3. The V gene is TRBV5-1, the J gene TRBJ1-4, with D possibly matching TRBD1 (5 bases). In germline, CDR1 is SGHRS, CDR2 YFSETQ. The CDR3 loop spans 14 amino acids. Trimming removed 0 bases from V and 8 bases from J, with 11 bases in between. The CDR3, as DNA: TGCGCCAGCAGCTTGGTCGGGGAGGGGGAAAAACTGTTTTTT. It yields the protein CASSLVGEGEKLFF.

Only a few counts were recorded for this clone. J is TRBJ1-4 and V is TRBV4-1; D might be TRBD1 (5 bases). The CDR3 sequence is 15 residues long. The germline CDR1 and CDR2 sequences are MGHRA and YSYEKL. Trimming cost V 4 bases and J 0 bases, with 9 bases left between them. The CDR3 spells CASSRQTSTNEKLFF. The CDR3, as DNA: TGCGCCAGCAGCCGACAGACCTCAACTAATGAAAAACTGTTTTTT.

This clone appeared once. V usage is TRBV5-4 and J usage is TRBJ2-5, with TRBD1 matching 8 bases. The junction had 10 bases not matched to a gene; V was cut back by 4 bases and J by 5 bases. This CDR3 spans 15 amino acids. Germline CDR1 SGHNT, CDR2 YYREEE (reference sequence). In DNA, the CDR3 is TGTGCCAGCAGCCACGGCCAGGGGGCCGCGGAGACCCAGTACTTC. This codes for CASSHGQGAAETQYF.

The CDR3 sequence is CASTGTTWTSGSGYNEQFF. CDR3 DNA sequence: TGTGCCAGCACAGGAACGACATGGACTAGCGGGAGTGGCTACAATGAGCAGTTCTTC. The chain carries TRBV28 and TRBJ2-1, with 13 nucleotides matching TRBD2. This CDR3 region has 19 residues. The trim removed 7 bases at V and 3 bases at J, leaving 15 bases unmatched. CDR1 MDHEN and CDR2 SYDVKM come from the germline V gene. Full variable domain (remainder filled in from reference TRBV28 and TRBJ2-1): DVKVTQSSRYLVKRTGEKVFLECVQDMDHENMFWYRQDPGLGLRLIYFSYDVKMKEKGDIPEGYSVSREKKERFSLILESASTNQTSMYLCASTGTTWTSGSGYNEQFFGPGTRLTVL.

The genes are TRBV7-9 and TRBJ2-3, with 12 nucleotides matching TRBD2. J was trimmed by 5 bases and V by 4 bases; bases with no gene match: 7. Germline V gene lookup returns CDR1 SEHNR and CDR2 FQNEAQ (reference sequence). This CDR3 is built from 16 residues. The CDR3 coding sequence is TGTGCCAGCAGCTGGGGGACTAGCGGGTGGGGAGATACGCAGTATTTT. Protein sequence: CASSWGTSGWGDTQYF.

V and J are TRBV7-9 and TRBJ1-3; D may be TRBD1 (5 bases). The germline CDR1 and CDR2 sequences are SEHNR and FQNEAQ (reference sequence). The CDR3 extends over 14 amino acids. Trimming removed 9 bases from V and 3 bases from J, with 15 bases in between. The CDR3 protein is CASEQAGVGNTIYF. The CDR3 nucleotides are TGTGCCAGTGAACAAGCGGGGGTTGGAAACACCATATATTTT. The variable domain in full, with the rest retrieved from reference TRBV7-9 and TRBJ1-3, is DTGVSQNPRHKITKRGQNVTFRCDPISEHNRLYWYRQTLGQGPEFLTYFQNEAQLEKSRLLSDRFSAERPKGSFSTLEIQRTEQGDSAMYLCASEQAGVGNTIYFGEGSWLTVV.

This chain connects TRBV20-1 to TRBJ1-5; D gene uncertain. Germline CDR1 is DFQATT and CDR2 is SNEGSKA (reference sequence). The V and J ends lost 3 bases and 7 bases respectively, with 13 bases between them. The CDR3 consists of 13 residues. CDR3 in amino acids: CSASGGLRQPQHF. The DNA of the CDR3 is TGCAGTGCTAGTGGAGGTCTCCGGCAGCCCCAGCATTTT.